A single sample is the source of the 27 T cell receptor beta chains below, sequenced in a study of CD8 T cells in cerebrospinal fluid in Alzheimer's disease. TCRdb reprocessed the 10x single-cell sequencing reads and stores each CDR3 protein as one record, lacking DNA. This sample contains 1,500 to 2,000 distinct CDR3 sequences. The sample comprised cerebrospinal fluid. The receptor source for this set is a human donor with mild cognitive impairment.

This clonotype registers medium-sized by frequency. The rearrangement joins TRBV28 to TRBJ2-5; the D call from TCRdb, TRBD1, cannot be confirmed without DNA. The CDR3 is made up of 13 amino acids. Germline V gene data show CDR1 as MDHEN and CDR2 as SYDVKM. The CDR3 region is CASRYGAEETQYF.

This clonotype registers medium-sized (0.01 to 0.1%) by frequency. This chain links TRBV7-3 with TRBJ1-3. Germline values: CDR1 SGHTA, CDR2 FQGTGA. CDR3 length: 13 amino acids. CDR3 region: CASSPFLGDTIYF.

The gene calls are TRBV30 and TRBJ1-5; TCRdb lists TRBD1, though no DNA is available to test this call. Germline V gene data show CDR1 as GTSNPN and CDR2 as SVGIG (reference sequence). The CDR3 is 15 amino acids. The CDR3 here is CAWREETGRGQPQHF.

Considering frequency, this clonotype is medium-sized. The V call is TRBV7-8, the J call TRBJ2-3. CDR1 and CDR2 from the germline V gene are SGHVS and FQNEAQ. This CDR3 comprises 14 residues. The CDR3 spells CASSWTSGTDTQYF.

This clonotype is identified as large from frequency. V usage is TRBV7-9 and J usage is TRBJ2-5; TCRdb's assignment of TRBD2 cannot be checked, as there is no DNA. The CDR3 has 17 residues. The germline gives CDR1 SEHNR, CDR2 FQNEAQ (reference sequence). CDR3 residues: CASSSTSLAETQETQYF.

This clonotype is classed as medium-sized by frequency. The chain couples TRBV6-1 to TRBJ1-5; TCRdb names TRBD1, which stays unverified in the absence of DNA. The germline CDR1 and CDR2 sequences are MNHNS and SASEGT. This CDR3 is built from 13 residues. The CDR3 sequence: CASRTGTNQPQHF.

The V gene is TRBV5-5, the J gene TRBJ2-7. The length of the CDR3 is 12 residues. The germline V gene has CDR1 SGHKS and CDR2 YYEKEE (reference sequence). CDR3 residues: CASNLASSEQYF.

This clonotype ranks as medium-sized in terms of frequency. The V gene is TRBV28, the J gene TRBJ1-1; the D call from TCRdb, TRBD1, cannot be confirmed without DNA. The CDR3 spans 15 residues. Germline assignment: CDR1 MDHEN and CDR2 SYDVKM. The CDR3 protein is CASSHNVPGQNEAFF.

This clonotype is large by frequency. CDR3: CASSQDRREYF. This chain connects TRBV3-1 to TRBJ2-7; TCRdb outputs TRBD2, but without DNA this stays unchecked. This CDR3 comprises 11 residues. In germline, CDR1 is LGHDT, CDR2 YNNKEL (reference sequence).

Considering frequency, this clonotype is medium-sized. V and J are TRBV20-1 and TRBJ2-6; TCRdb indicates TRBD2, and absent DNA this call remains unverified. Germline V lookup: CDR1 DFQATT, CDR2 SNEGSKA (reference sequence). The CDR3 is made up of 15 amino acids. The CDR3 sequence is CSAPGLLSGANVLTF.

By frequency, this clonotype registers medium-sized (0.01 to 0.1%). The genes are TRBV9 and TRBJ2-5; the TCRdb call, TRBD2, lacks DNA for checking. The CDR3 is made up of 17 amino acids. Looked up from germline, CDR1 is SGDLS and CDR2 is YYNGEE. CDR3 sequence reads: CASSVGSLAGVQETQYF.

According to its frequency, this clonotype is large. This rearrangement joins TRBV3-1 to TRBJ2-4; no DNA is available, so the TRBD1 call from TCRdb remains unchecked. Germline values: CDR1 LGHDT, CDR2 YNNKEL (reference sequence). This CDR3 is 15 amino acids long. Here the CDR3 reads CASSPRQGPMNIQYF.

This chain connects TRBV28 to TRBJ1-2; TCRdb outputs TRBD1, but without DNA this stays unchecked. Per germline, CDR1 MDHEN and CDR2 SYDVKM. The CDR3 loop spans 13 amino acids. The CDR3 loop is CASSLQGAYGYTF.

The chain employs TRBV28 and TRBJ2-3; the D call of TRBD1 rests on TCRdb alone, since no DNA is present to check it. This CDR3 spans 13 amino acids. CDR1 is MDHEN and CDR2 is SYDVKM in the germline V gene. The CDR3: CASRTAPIDTQYF.

Measured by frequency, this clonotype is medium-sized. The chain links TRBV7-3 to TRBJ2-2; TCRdb picks TRBD1, but there is no DNA to check that call. Germline values: CDR1 SGHTA, CDR2 FQGTGA. This CDR3 is built from 15 residues. The CDR3 is CASSSGQGHTGELFF.

The chain employs TRBV19 and TRBJ2-7; TCRdb gives TRBD1 as the D gene, but with no DNA this cannot be confirmed. CDR1 and CDR2 (germline): LNHDA, SQIVND (reference sequence). The CDR3 extends over 14 amino acids. The chain's CDR3 is CASSMTGTAYEQYF.

This clonotype is identified as medium-sized from frequency. The CDR3 region is CASSSGTLQETQYF. This rearrangement joins TRBV28 to TRBJ2-5; TCRdb's D call of TRBD1 is untestable without DNA. Germline loops: CDR1 MDHEN, CDR2 SYDVKM. The CDR3 is made up of 14 amino acids. Variable domain in full (rest from reference TRBV28 and TRBJ2-5): DVKVTQSSRYLVKRTGEKVFLECVQDMDHENMFWYRQDPGLGLRLIYFSYDVKMKEKGDIPEGYSVSREKKERFSLILESASTNQTSMYLCASSSGTLQETQYFGPGTRLLVL.

This clonotype registers large by frequency. The V gene is TRBV12-3 or TRBV12-4, the J gene TRBJ2-7; TCRdb names TRBD2, which stays unverified in the absence of DNA. This CDR3 region has 15 residues. The CDR3 loop reads CASSLGLAGPMRRYF.

This clonotype counts as medium-sized by frequency. The V and J genes are TRBV6-2 or TRBV6-3 and TRBJ1-6; TCRdb selects TRBD1, and the lack of DNA leaves this call unchecked. The CDR3 has 14 residues. CDR1 and CDR2 from the germline V gene are MNHEY and SVGEGT. The CDR3 reads CASSYAAGPWNLHF.

Its frequency marks this clonotype as medium-sized. The chain links TRBV28 to TRBJ2-2; there is no DNA to check the TCRdb D call of TRBD1. Germline loops: CDR1 MDHEN, CDR2 SYDVKM. The CDR3 length is 16 residues. This CDR3 reads CASSLGDRGGTGELFF.

This clonotype counts as large by frequency. The gene calls are TRBV7-6 and TRBJ2-2. The CDR3 loop spans 14 amino acids. Looked up from germline, CDR1 is SGHVS and CDR2 is FNYEAQ. The CDR3 is CASRDGWNTGELFF.

Its frequency marks this clonotype as medium-sized (0.01 to 0.1%). CDR3 region: CSARLQGAGRLNTEAFF. This chain joins TRBV29-1 and TRBJ1-1; TCRdb selects TRBD1, and the lack of DNA leaves this call unchecked. This CDR3 has 17 residues. Germline CDR1 and CDR2: SQVTM and ANQGSEA.

V is TRBV28 and J is TRBJ2-3; the TCRdb call, TRBD1, lacks DNA for checking. CDR1 and CDR2 (germline): MDHEN, SYDVKM. The CDR3 spans 15 residues. Here the CDR3 reads CASSSPPALTDTQYF.

This clonotype is labeled medium-sized (0.01 to 0.1%) based on frequency. The rearrangement joins TRBV30 to TRBJ2-7; with no DNA, the TCRdb D assignment of TRBD1 cannot be verified. The CDR3 totals 15 residues. The germline CDR1 and CDR2 sequences are GTSNPN and SVGIG (reference sequence). CDR3 protein: CAWRSGGHLVYEQYF.

The chain carries TRBV11-3 and TRBJ2-1; there is no DNA to check the TCRdb D call of TRBD1. Germline V gene sequence: CDR1 SGHNT, CDR2 YENEEA. This CDR3 contains 15 residues. CDR3: CASSSPGQGAGEQFF.

This clonotype registers medium-sized by frequency. This sequence joins TRBV12-3 or TRBV12-4 and TRBJ2-7; TCRdb proposes TRBD2, but this gene call is untestable without DNA. The CDR3 is made up of 14 amino acids. CDR3 in amino acids: CASSLTSGRYEQYF.

This clonotype counts as medium-sized by frequency. The chain uses TRBV5-5 and TRBJ1-1. The V gene's germline CDR1 is SGHKS and CDR2 YYEKEE (reference sequence). The CDR3 extends over 13 amino acids. Here the CDR3 reads CASSLQALTEAFF.